The next 26 T cell receptor beta chains were all read from a single sample in a study of blood T cell repertoires in COVID-19. Assay: immunoSEQ multiplex PCR; the TCRdb copy retains only in-frame clones and omits some. The data contain more than 300,000 clones, 87% of them seen just once; the ten biggest clones take up 6% to 7%. The specimen was peripheral blood. These receptors all stem from a woman in her forties or fifties with COVID-19, enrolled during active disease.

The V and J genes are TRBV2 and TRBJ2-3; TRBD1 matches 9 bases. V trimming: 3 bases; J trimming: 2 bases; junction bases outside the gene matches: 6. CDR1 SNHLY and CDR2 FYNNEI come from the germline V gene. This CDR3 is 16 amino acids long. In DNA form, the CDR3 reads TGTGCCAGCAGTGACCACGGACAGGGGATCACAGATACGCAGTATTTT. It is translated as CASSDHGQGITDTQYF.

CDR3 in DNA: TGCAGTGCTAGTAGTTCACAGAAACACGGAACTGAAGCTTTCTTT. Protein product: CSASSSQKHGTEAFF. The genes are TRBV20-1 and TRBJ1-1; D is ambiguous. Trimming left V 3 bases short and J 5 bases short, with 19 bases between. Germline assignment: CDR1 DFQATT and CDR2 SNEGSKA (reference sequence). The CDR3 loop spans 15 amino acids.

J is TRBJ2-7 and V is TRBV27; 12 nucleotides match TRBD1. Germline assignment: CDR1 MNHEY and CDR2 SMNVEV (reference sequence). This CDR3 region has 14 residues. V lost 2 bases and J lost 5; bases outside the gene matches: 1. The CDR3 region has the DNA TGTGCCAGCAGTTTAGGGACAGGGGGCCACGAGCAGTACTTC. Protein sequence: CASSLGTGGHEQYF.

This clone turned up a few times. The rearrangement uses TRBV27 and TRBJ2-7; 11 bases align to TRBD2. CDR3 length: 18 amino acids. Germline V lookup: CDR1 MNHEY, CDR2 SMNVEV (reference sequence). The J segment lost 1 base and the V segment lost 3 bases, leaving 11 bases of the junction unmatched. CDR3 residues: CASSFSGLAEGGSYEQYF. CDR3 bases: TGTGCCAGCAGTTTCTCGGGACTAGCGGAGGGTGGGTCCTACGAGCAGTACTTC.

Only a few counts were recorded for this clone. V is TRBV5-1 and J is TRBJ1-1, with 8 bases matching TRBD1. Germline V gives CDR1 SGHRS, CDR2 YFSETQ. The junction had 5 bases not matched to a gene; V was cut back by 6 bases and J by 1 base. This CDR3 region has 14 residues. The CDR3 sequence is CASTAGGPNTEAFF. CDR3 nucleotides: TGCGCCAGCACTGCAGGGGGCCCGAACACTGAAGCTTTCTTT.

V usage is TRBV6-5 and J usage is TRBJ2-7; 12 bases are shared with TRBD2. The CDR3 loop spans 15 amino acids. Germline CDR1 is MNHEY and CDR2 is SVGAGI. Germline trimming cut 8 bases from V and 0 bases from J; bases unmatched to any gene: 5. CDR3 DNA sequence: TGTGCCAGCTCGGGGGGACTAGCGGGCTCCTACGAGCAGTACTTC. It is translated as CASSGGLAGSYEQYF.

The V call is TRBV3-1 (or the pseudogene TRBV3-2), the J call TRBJ1-2, with a weak D call TRBD1 (6 bases). Trimming shortened V by 3 bases and J by 5 bases, and 16 bases separated the two germline ends. Germline V gene data show CDR1 as LGHDT and CDR2 as YNNKEL (reference sequence). This CDR3 is built from 15 residues. The CDR3 DNA is TGTGCCAGCAGCCAGAATGCAGGGGTGCGGTATGGCTACACCTTC. Translated: CASSQNAGVRYGYTF.

The chain links TRBV5-4 to TRBJ2-7; unclear D gene. The germline V gene encodes CDR1 SGHNT and CDR2 YYREEE (reference sequence). The CDR3 sequence is 12 residues long. The V end was cut by 2 bases, the J end by 7 bases, with 10 bases between. The CDR3 nucleotides are TGTGCCAGCAGCTTCGAATTTGAGGAGCAGTACTTC. Protein sequence: CASSFEFEEQYF.

Only one count was recorded for this clone. Other DNA sequences from this sample encode an identical CDR3 as well. This chain connects TRBV9 to TRBJ2-1, with D uncertain. The CDR3 totals 15 residues. V was cut by 1 base and J by 4 bases, with 12 bases left in between. The germline V gene encodes CDR1 SGDLS and CDR2 YYNGEE. The CDR3 coding sequence is TGTGCCAGCAGCGTAACCACATCGTCGTACAATGAGCAGTTCTTC. Translation: CASSVTTSSYNEQFF.

The chain recombines TRBV29-1 with TRBJ1-1; D call uncertain. V shed 8 bases and J shed 3 bases, with 19 bases lying between them. The CDR3 has 14 residues. Germline assignment: CDR1 SQVTM and CDR2 ANQGSEA. DNA for the CDR3: TGCAGCATCCAGAGGGTCGGCGTGGACACTGAAGCTTTCTTT. Translating it yields CSIQRVGVDTEAFF.

This clone occurred once. This chain connects TRBV12-3 or TRBV12-4 to TRBJ2-5; the D is unclear. The CDR3 has 11 amino acids. V was pared by 4 bases and J by 4 bases, with 4 bases between. CDR3 loop: CASSYGETQYF. The CDR3 nucleotides read TGTGCCAGCAGTTACGGAGAGACCCAGTACTTC.

The rearrangement links TRBV27 to TRBJ2-2; D is perhaps TRBD2 (5 bases). In germline, CDR1 is MNHEY, CDR2 SMNVEV (reference sequence). The CDR3 has 12 residues. V gave up 3 bases and J gave up 7 bases, with 6 bases separating them. The CDR3 spells CASSFGVGELFF. The DNA of the CDR3 is TGTGCCAGCAGTTTCGGGGTCGGGGAGCTGTTTTTT.

The V and J genes are TRBV19 and TRBJ1-1; TRBD1 is a possible D gene (6 bases). CDR3 length equals 13 residues. Trimming took off 6 bases at V and 1 base at J, with 9 bases between the two ends. CDR1 and CDR2 (germline): LNHDA, SQIVND (reference sequence). The chain's CDR3 is CASSDRPNTEAFF. The CDR3 region has the DNA TGTGCCAGTAGCGACAGGCCGAACACTGAAGCTTTCTTT.

The chain recombines TRBV6-5 with TRBJ2-2; TRBD2 matches at 7 bases. Germline CDR1 and CDR2: MNHEY and SVGAGI. The length of the CDR3 is 15 residues. V gave up 5 bases and J gave up 3 bases; unmatched junction bases: 6. CDR3 protein: CASSPGGVDTGELFF. The CDR3 DNA follows: TGTGCCAGCAGTCCTGGGGGGGTGGACACCGGGGAGCTGTTTTTT.

J is TRBJ2-1 and V is TRBV28; 10 bases agree with TRBD2. This CDR3 is 16 amino acids long. The germline V gene has CDR1 MDHEN and CDR2 SYDVKM. Trimming removed 6 bases from V and 6 bases from J; junction bases left unmatched: 11. The CDR3 reads CASSPASSGSRNEQFF. The DNA for the CDR3 is TGTGCCAGCAGCCCTGCCTCTAGCGGGAGCCGCAATGAGCAGTTCTTC. Full variable domain (missing parts from reference TRBV28 and TRBJ2-1): DVKVTQSSRYLVKRTGEKVFLECVQDMDHENMFWYRQDPGLGLRLIYFSYDVKMKEKGDIPEGYSVSREKKERFSLILESASTNQTSMYLCASSPASSGSRNEQFFGPGTRLTVL.

V usage is TRBV29-1 and J usage is TRBJ2-3; 7 nucleotides agree with TRBD1. CDR1 is SQVTM and CDR2 is ANQGSEA in the germline V gene. CDR3 size: 13 residues. Trimming removed 6 bases from V and 2 bases from J; junction bases left unmatched: 5. In DNA, the CDR3 is TGCAGCGTAGGCAGGGGGTTCACAGATACGCAGTATTTT. Translating gives CSVGRGFTDTQYF.

V and J are TRBV19 and TRBJ1-6; D call uncertain. The CDR3 extends over 14 amino acids. Germline V gives CDR1 LNHDA, CDR2 SQIVND (reference sequence). With 7 bases removed from V and 6 bases from J, the gap between germline ends came to 13 bases. Written as DNA, the CDR3 is TGTGCCAGTACCAACCAAGCCGTTAATTCACCCCTCCACTTT. This gives the protein CASTNQAVNSPLHF.

This chain joins TRBV12-2 and TRBJ2-7; TRBD2, the D gene given by the table, was not confirmed from the DNA. TRBV12-2 is flagged as a pseudogene. The CDR3 is made up of 20 amino acids. The CDR3 is CASRDRTSGRLPQTNYEQYF. The CDR3 DNA follows: TGTGCAAGTCGCGACCGGACTAGCGGACGCTTACCCCAAACCAACTACGAGCAGTACTTC.

The chain employs TRBV3-1 (or the pseudogene TRBV3-2) and TRBJ1-5, with D possibly TRBD1 on 5 matching bases. The CDR3 length is 15 residues. Between the trimmed V and J ends, which lost 3 bases and 6 bases, there was a span of 15 bases. Per germline, CDR1 LGHDT and CDR2 YNNKEL (reference sequence). The CDR3 DNA is TGTGCCAGCAGCCAGGCTTTGCAGGGAGGTCAGCCCCAGCATTTT. The encoded protein is CASSQALQGGQPQHF.

The chain is built from TRBV27 and TRBJ2-3; no definite D call. Germline-derived CDR1 and CDR2 are MNHEY and SMNVEV (reference sequence). V was pared by 0 bases and J by 8 bases, with 9 bases between. CDR3 length equals 13 residues. CDR3 in amino acids: CASSLSRSGTQYF. The CDR3, as DNA: TGTGCCAGCAGTTTATCGAGGTCTGGTACGCAGTATTTT.

CDR3 sequence reads: CASSQQLALSGELFF. In DNA form, the CDR3 reads TGTGCCAGCAGCCAACAACTAGCGTTGTCCGGGGAGCTGTTTTTT. The chain recombines TRBV3-1 (or the pseudogene TRBV3-2) with TRBJ2-2, with TRBD2 matching 7 bases. The germline V gene encodes CDR1 LGHDT and CDR2 YNNKEL (reference sequence). The CDR3 length is 15 residues. Trimming took 2 bases from V and 6 from J; bases not matched to a gene: 6.

The rearrangement uses TRBV10-3 and TRBJ2-7, with D tentatively TRBD2 (6 bases). The CDR3 has 16 amino acids. With 4 bases removed from V and 1 base from J, the gap between germline ends came to 17 bases. The germline V gene has CDR1 ENHRY and CDR2 SYGVKD. CDR3 nucleotides: TGTGCCATCAGTGGCCCCGTAAGCGGGCCTTCCTACGAGCAGTACTTC. Translated: CAISGPVSGPSYEQYF.

The chain couples TRBV4-3 to TRBJ2-4; tentative D call: TRBD2 (6 bases). Trimming took 2 bases from V and 5 from J, leaving 13 bases between them. Germline-derived CDR1 and CDR2 are LGHNA and YSLEER. This CDR3 is 15 amino acids long. The CDR3 loop is CASSQFLSGQNIQYF. The CDR3 bases are TGCGCCAGCAGCCAATTCCTTAGCGGACAAAACATTCAGTACTTC.

J is TRBJ1-5 and V is TRBV7-2; the D gene is possibly TRBD1 (5 bases). V lost 4 bases and J 2 bases, leaving 9 bases between the germline ends. Germline assignment: CDR1 SGHTA and CDR2 FQGNSA. The CDR3 runs to 14 residues. For the CDR3, the DNA is TGTGCCAGCAGCTCCGACAGTGGCAATCAGCCCCAGCATTTT. It specifies CASSSDSGNQPQHF.

CDR3 nucleotides: TGTGCCAGCTCACCCCAACGGGGTGAGCAGTTCTTC. It is translated as CASSPQRGEQFF. The rearrangement uses TRBV18 and TRBJ2-1, with a tentative D call TRBD2 (5 bases). Looked up from germline, CDR1 is KGHSH and CDR2 is LQKENI. The CDR3 extends over 12 amino acids. Trimming pared 3 bases from V and 9 bases from J, leaving 9 bases between.

The chain joins TRBV5-1 to TRBJ2-7; D is unclear. CDR1 SGHRS and CDR2 YFSETQ come from the germline V gene. CDR3 size: 13 residues. V lost 4 bases and J 5 bases, leaving 13 bases between the germline ends. CDR3 sequence: CASSTRGLNEQYF. The CDR3 coding sequence is TGCGCCAGCAGCACCAGAGGTTTGAACGAGCAGTACTTC.